These 10 T cell receptor beta chains came from one sample sequenced in a study of blood T cells in healthy people across ages. Sample-barcoded 5' priming and a J-beta primer mix drove a second PCR of about 6 to 11 cycles. From the 5' RACE reads, TCRdb called clonotypes with MiXCR, one entry per CDR3 protein. The data hold approximately 900,000 distinct CDR3 sequences, with about 28% observed a single time. These sequences were also reported in another study, on T cells of mothers and their children.

Sequenced input: blood. These receptor sequences come from a woman between 35 and 50 years old in good health.

The chain carries TRBV6-5 and TRBJ1-3, with 11 bases aligning to TRBD1. Germline CDR1 is MNHEY and CDR2 is SVGAGI. V lost 0 bases to trimming and J lost 2 bases; unmatched junction nucleotides: 3. The CDR3 extends over 17 amino acids. The chain's CDR3 is CASSYSRTGGPGNTIYF. In nucleotides, the CDR3 is TGTGCCAGCAGTTACTCCCGGACAGGGGGCCCTGGAAACACCATATATTTT.

The V and J genes are TRBV7-2 and TRBJ2-1, with D possibly matching TRBD2 (6 bases). Trimming took 3 bases from V and 6 from J, leaving 9 bases between them. Looked up from germline, CDR1 is SGHTA and CDR2 is FQGNSA. The CDR3 spans 13 residues. The CDR3 sequence is CASSFPGANEQFF. CDR3 nucleotides: TGTGCCAGCAGCTTCCCGGGAGCCAATGAGCAGTTCTTC.

This clonotype was recorded a few times. One junction end disagrees with the germline gene, perhaps due to a read error. This chain joins TRBV2 and TRBJ1-2, with D unclear. The CDR3 is 12 residues long. Germline CDR1 SNHLY, CDR2 FYNNEI. The CDR3 spells CASREDKNGYTF. In nucleotides, the CDR3 is TGTGCCAGCAGGGAAGACAAGAATGGCTACACCTTC.

The V call is TRBV5-1, the J call TRBJ1-6; D is perhaps TRBD1 (6 bases). The ends were cut back, 0 bases at V and 4 bases at J, with 8 bases in the middle. This CDR3 comprises 15 residues. Germline CDR1 is SGHRS and CDR2 is YFSETQ. The CDR3, as DNA: TGCGCCAGCAGCTTGGACAGGGCTTATAATTCACCCCTCCACTTT. Its protein is CASSLDRAYNSPLHF.

This clonotype was observed a handful of times. The rearrangement links TRBV7-2 to TRBJ2-1; 7 bases agree with TRBD1. This CDR3 region has 16 residues. The junction had 7 bases not matched to a gene; V was cut back by 3 bases and J by 2 bases. In germline, CDR1 is SGHTA, CDR2 FQGNSA. The CDR3 spells CASSFRQGTPYNEQFF. For the CDR3, the DNA is TGTGCCAGCAGCTTTCGACAGGGAACCCCCTACAATGAGCAGTTCTTC.

This clonotype has ten or more counts. The J gene is TRBJ1-2, the V gene TRBV29-1; D gene ambiguous. This CDR3 spans 11 amino acids. V lost 7 bases, J lost 5 bases, and 11 bases lay in between. The V gene's germline CDR1 is SQVTM and CDR2 ANQGSEA. CDR3 in DNA: TGCAGCGGCATGGAAGGGTATGGCTACACCTTC. Residues: CSGMEGYGYTF.

This chain connects TRBV10-3 to TRBJ1-1; D not certain. This CDR3 region has 14 residues. The germline V gene encodes CDR1 ENHRY and CDR2 SYGVKD. The germline V and J ends were trimmed by 3 bases and 1 base, with 9 bases remaining between them. The CDR3 loop is CAISDLGSNTEAFF. The CDR3 bases are TGTGCCATCAGTGATCTGGGGTCGAACACTGAAGCTTTCTTT.

This clonotype appeared a few times. V gene TRBV28 combines with J gene TRBJ1-2; D call uncertain. V dropped 5 bases and J dropped 4 bases, with 11 bases sitting between them. From germline, CDR1 is MDHEN and CDR2 SYDVKM. CDR3 length equals 13 residues. The CDR3 loop is CASSAPPLYGYTF. CDR3 sequence (DNA): TGTGCCAGCAGTGCCCCTCCTCTCTATGGCTACACCTTC.

This clonotype showed up just a few times. The V gene is TRBV27, the J gene TRBJ2-3; D possibly corresponds to TRBD1 (5 bases). This CDR3 contains 14 residues. Germline V gene sequence: CDR1 MNHEY, CDR2 SMNVEV (reference sequence). Trimming left V 5 bases short and J 3 bases short, with 12 bases between. The CDR3 loop reads CASSPQGLTDTQYF. In nucleotides, the CDR3 is TGTGCCAGCAGTCCTCAGGGCTTGACAGATACGCAGTATTTT.

The chain recombines TRBV28 with TRBJ2-7; possibly TRBD1 for D (6 bases). The V end was cut by 6 bases, the J end by 12 bases, with 21 bases between. Germline assignment: CDR1 MDHEN and CDR2 SYDVKM. The CDR3 is made up of 13 amino acids. As DNA, the CDR3 is TGTGCCAGCAGCCGGACAGACTCAAGCGGACCGTACTTC. Its translation is CASSRTDSSGPYF.